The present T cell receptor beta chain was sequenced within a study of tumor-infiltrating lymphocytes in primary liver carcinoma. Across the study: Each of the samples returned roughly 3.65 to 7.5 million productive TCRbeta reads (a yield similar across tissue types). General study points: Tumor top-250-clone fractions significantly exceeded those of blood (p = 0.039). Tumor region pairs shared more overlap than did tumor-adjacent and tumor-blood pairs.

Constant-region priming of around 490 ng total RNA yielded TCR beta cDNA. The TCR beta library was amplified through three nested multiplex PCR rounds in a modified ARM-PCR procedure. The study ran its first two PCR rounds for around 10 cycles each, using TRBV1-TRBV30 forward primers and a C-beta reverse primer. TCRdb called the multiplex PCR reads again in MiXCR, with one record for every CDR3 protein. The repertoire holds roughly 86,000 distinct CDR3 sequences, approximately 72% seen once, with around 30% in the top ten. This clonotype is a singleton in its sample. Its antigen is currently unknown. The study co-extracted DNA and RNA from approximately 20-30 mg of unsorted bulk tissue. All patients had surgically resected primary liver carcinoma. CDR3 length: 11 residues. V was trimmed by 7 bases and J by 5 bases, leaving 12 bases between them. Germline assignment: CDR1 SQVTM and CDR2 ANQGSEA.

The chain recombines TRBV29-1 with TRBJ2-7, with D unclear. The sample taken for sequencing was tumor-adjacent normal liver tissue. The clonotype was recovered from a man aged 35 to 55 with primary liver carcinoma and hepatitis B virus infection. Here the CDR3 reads CSGSVAHEQYF. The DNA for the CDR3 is TGCAGCGGAAGTGTTGCCCACGAGCAGTACTTC.